The clone carrying this TCR beta chain was detected many times. Its target is not known. Germline lookup yields CDR1 SGHTA and CDR2 FQGNSA. The V end lost 2 bases, the J end lost 10 bases, and 18 bases lay between the germline ends. The CDR3 runs 15 residues. A second PCR, run for about 7 to 11 cycles, used a sample-barcoded 5' primer plus a J-beta primer mix. Carrying 12 random nucleotides, a template-switch adaptor labeled each individual cDNA molecule. TCRdb independently ran MiXCR on the 5' RACE reads; one entry per CDR3 protein. The sample records 650,000 or so distinct CDR3 sequences, around 52% being singletons. This sample was included in a study of blood T cells in healthy people across ages. Background on the study: Roughly one uniquely barcoded beta molecule per two T cells was captured. General study points: Using unsorted PBMCs precluded a conclusive naive versus antigen-experienced comparison.

Samples each had at least 5 micrograms of total RNA extracted. The sequence derives from a woman older than 75 in good health. The chain couples TRBV7-2 to TRBJ2-1, with D perhaps matching TRBD2 (7 bases). The sequencing sample was made of blood. The CDR3 DNA reads TGTGCCAGCAGCTTAACGGGGGGCCCCCTGGGAGAGCAGTTCTTC. Translated: CASSLTGGPLGEQFF.